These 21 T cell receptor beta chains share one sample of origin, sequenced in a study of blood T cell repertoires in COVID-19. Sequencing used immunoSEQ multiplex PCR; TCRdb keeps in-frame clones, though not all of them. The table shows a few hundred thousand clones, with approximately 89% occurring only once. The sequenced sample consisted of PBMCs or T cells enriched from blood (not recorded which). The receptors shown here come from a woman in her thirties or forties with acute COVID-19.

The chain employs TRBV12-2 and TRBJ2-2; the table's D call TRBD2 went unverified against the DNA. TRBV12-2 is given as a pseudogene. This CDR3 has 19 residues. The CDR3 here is CASRLGGLAGGPVTGELFF. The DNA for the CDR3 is TGTGCAAGTCGCTTAGGGGGACTAGCGGGAGGGCCAGTCACCGGGGAGCTGTTTTTT.

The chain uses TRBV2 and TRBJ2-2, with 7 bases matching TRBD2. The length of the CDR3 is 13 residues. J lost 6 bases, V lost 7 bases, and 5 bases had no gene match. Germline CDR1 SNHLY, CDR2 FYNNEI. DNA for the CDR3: TGTGCCAGCAACCGGGGGGAGGCCGGGGAGCTGTTTTTT. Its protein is CASNRGEAGELFF.

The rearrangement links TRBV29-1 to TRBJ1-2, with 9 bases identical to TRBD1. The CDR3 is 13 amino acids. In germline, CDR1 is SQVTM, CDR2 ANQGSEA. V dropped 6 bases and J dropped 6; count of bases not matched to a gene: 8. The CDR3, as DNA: TGCAGCGTAGAACTTGGGACAGGGAATGGCTACACCTTC. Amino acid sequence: CSVELGTGNGYTF. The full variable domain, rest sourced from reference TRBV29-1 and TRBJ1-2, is SAVISQKPSRDICQRGTSLTIQCQVDSQVTMMFWYRQQPGQSLTLIATANQGSEATYESGFVIDKFPISRPNLTFSTLTVSNMSPEDSSIYLCSVELGTGNGYTFGSGTRLTVV.

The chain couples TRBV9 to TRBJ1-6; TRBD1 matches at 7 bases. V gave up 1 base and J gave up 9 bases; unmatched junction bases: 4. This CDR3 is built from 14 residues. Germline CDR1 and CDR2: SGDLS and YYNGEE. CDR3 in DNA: TGTGCCAGCAGCGTAAAAGACAGGGTTTCACCCCTCCACTTT. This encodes CASSVKDRVSPLHF.

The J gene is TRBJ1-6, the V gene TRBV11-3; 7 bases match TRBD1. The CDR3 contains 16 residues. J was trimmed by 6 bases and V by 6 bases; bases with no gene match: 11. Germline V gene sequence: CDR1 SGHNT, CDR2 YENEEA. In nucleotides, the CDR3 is TGTGCCAGCAGTCCTACTGCGGGACAGAGTAATTCACCCCTCCACTTT. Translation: CASSPTAGQSNSPLHF.

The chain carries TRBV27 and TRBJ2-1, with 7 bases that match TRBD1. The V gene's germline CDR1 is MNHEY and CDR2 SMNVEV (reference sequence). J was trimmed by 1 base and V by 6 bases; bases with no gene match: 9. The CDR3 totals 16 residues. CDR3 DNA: TGTGCCAGCAGCCGACTCAAACAGGGGTCCTACAATGAGCAGTTCTTC. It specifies CASSRLKQGSYNEQFF.

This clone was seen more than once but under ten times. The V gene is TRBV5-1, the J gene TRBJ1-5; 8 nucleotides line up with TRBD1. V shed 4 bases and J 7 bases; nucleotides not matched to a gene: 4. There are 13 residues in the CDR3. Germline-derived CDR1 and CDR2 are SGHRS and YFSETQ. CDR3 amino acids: CASSRTGTQPQHF. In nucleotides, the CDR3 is TGCGCCAGCAGCCGGACAGGGACGCAGCCCCAGCATTTT. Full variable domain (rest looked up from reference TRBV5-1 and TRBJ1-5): KAGVTQTPRYLIKTRGQQVTLSCSPISGHRSVSWYQQTPGQGLQFLFEYFSETQRNKGNFPGRFSGRQFSNSRSEMNVSTLELGDSALYLCASSRTGTQPQHFGDGTRLSIL.

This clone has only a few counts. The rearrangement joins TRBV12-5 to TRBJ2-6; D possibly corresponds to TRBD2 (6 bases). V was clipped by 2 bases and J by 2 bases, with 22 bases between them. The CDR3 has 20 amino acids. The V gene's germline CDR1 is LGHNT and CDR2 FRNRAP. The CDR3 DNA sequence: TGTGCTAGTGGTTTGTTTGGCGGGGCGACGAGGGAAACTGGGGCCAACGTCCTGACTTTC. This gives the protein CASGLFGGATRETGANVLTF.

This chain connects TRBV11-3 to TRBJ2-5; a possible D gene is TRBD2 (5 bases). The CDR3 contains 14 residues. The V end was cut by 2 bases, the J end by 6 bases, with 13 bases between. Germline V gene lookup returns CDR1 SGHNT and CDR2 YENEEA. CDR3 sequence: CASSLRRGVQTQYF. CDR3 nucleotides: TGTGCCAGCAGCTTAAGACGGGGAGTTCAGACCCAGTACTTC. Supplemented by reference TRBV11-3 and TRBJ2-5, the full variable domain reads EAGVVQSPRYKIIEKKQPVAFWCNPISGHNTLYWYLQNLGQGPELLIRYENEEAVDDSQLPKDRFSAERLKGVDSTLKIQPAELGDSAVYLCASSLRRGVQTQYFGPGTRLLVL.

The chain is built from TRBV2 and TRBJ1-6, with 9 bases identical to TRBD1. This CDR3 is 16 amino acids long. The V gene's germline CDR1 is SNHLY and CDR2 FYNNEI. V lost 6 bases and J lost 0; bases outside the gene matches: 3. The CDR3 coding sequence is TGTGCCAGCAGCGACAGGGGGAGCTCCTATAATTCACCCCTCCACTTT. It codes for CASSDRGSSYNSPLHF.

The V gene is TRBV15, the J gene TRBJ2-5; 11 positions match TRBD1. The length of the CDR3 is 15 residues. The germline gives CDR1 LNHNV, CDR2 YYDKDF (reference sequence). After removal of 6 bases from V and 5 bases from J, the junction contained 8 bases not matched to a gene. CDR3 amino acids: CATRKDRGRSETQYF. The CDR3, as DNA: TGTGCCACCAGGAAGGACAGGGGGCGATCTGAGACCCAGTACTTC. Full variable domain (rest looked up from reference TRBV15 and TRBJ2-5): DAMVIQNPRYQVTQFGKPVTLSCSQTLNHNVMYWYQQKSSQAPKLLFHYYDKDFNNEADTPDNFQSRRPNTSFCFLDIRSPGLGDTAMYLCATRKDRGRSETQYFGPGTRLLVL.

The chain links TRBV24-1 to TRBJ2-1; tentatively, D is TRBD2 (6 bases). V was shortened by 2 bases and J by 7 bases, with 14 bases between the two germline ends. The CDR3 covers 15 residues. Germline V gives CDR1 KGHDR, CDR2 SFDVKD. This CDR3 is CATSDWDSSGNEQFF. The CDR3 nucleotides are TGTGCCACCAGTGATTGGGACTCCAGTGGAAATGAGCAGTTCTTC.

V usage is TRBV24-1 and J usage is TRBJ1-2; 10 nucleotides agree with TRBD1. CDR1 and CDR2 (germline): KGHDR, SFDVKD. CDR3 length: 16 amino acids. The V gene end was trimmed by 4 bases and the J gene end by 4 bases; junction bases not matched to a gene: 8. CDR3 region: CATSDHGQGGIYGYTF. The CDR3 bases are TGTGCCACCAGTGACCACGGACAGGGGGGGATCTATGGCTACACCTTC.

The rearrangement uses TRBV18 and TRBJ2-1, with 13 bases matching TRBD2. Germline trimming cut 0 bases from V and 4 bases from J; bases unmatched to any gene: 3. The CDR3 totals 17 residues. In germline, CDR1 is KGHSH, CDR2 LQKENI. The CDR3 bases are TGTGCCAGCTCACCACCGACTAGCGGGAGGCAATACAATGAGCAGTTCTTC. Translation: CASSPPTSGRQYNEQFF.

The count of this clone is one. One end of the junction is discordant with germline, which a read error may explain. CDR3 residues: CASGLAGVNEQFF. The CDR3 DNA reads TGTGCAAGTGGACTAGCGGGAGTGAATGAGCAGTTCTTC. The chain links TRBV12-5 to TRBJ2-1, with 13 bases matching TRBD2. CDR1 and CDR2 from the germline V gene are LGHNT and FRNRAP. The CDR3 loop spans 13 amino acids.

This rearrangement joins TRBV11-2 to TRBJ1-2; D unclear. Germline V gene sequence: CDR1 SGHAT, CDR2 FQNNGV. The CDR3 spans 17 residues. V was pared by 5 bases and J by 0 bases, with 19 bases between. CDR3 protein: CASSHAQPGSANYGYTF. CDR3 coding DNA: TGTGCCAGCAGCCACGCCCAACCGGGTTCAGCTAACTATGGCTACACCTTC.

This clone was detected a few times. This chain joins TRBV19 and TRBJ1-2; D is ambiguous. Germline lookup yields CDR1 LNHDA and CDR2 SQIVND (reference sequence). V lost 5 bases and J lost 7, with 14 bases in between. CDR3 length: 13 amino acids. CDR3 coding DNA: TGTGCCAGTAGTGAGATCCTTCTAGGTGGCTACACCTTC. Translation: CASSEILLGGYTF.

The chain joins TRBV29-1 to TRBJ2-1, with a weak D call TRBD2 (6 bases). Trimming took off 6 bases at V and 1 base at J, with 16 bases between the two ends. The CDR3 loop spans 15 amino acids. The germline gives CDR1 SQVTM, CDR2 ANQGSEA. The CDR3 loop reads CSVLTPEGSYNEQFF. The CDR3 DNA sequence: TGCAGCGTCCTGACGCCGGAGGGGTCCTACAATGAGCAGTTCTTC.

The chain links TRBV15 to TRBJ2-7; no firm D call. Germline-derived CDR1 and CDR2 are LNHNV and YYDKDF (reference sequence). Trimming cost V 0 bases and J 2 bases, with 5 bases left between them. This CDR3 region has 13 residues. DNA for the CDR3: TGTGCCACCAGCAGAGATCAGGCCTACGAGCAGTACTTC. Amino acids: CATSRDQAYEQYF. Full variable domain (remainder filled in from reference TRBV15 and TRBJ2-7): DAMVIQNPRYQVTQFGKPVTLSCSQTLNHNVMYWYQQKSSQAPKLLFHYYDKDFNNEADTPDNFQSRRPNTSFCFLDIRSPGLGDTAMYLCATSRDQAYEQYFGPGTRLTVT.

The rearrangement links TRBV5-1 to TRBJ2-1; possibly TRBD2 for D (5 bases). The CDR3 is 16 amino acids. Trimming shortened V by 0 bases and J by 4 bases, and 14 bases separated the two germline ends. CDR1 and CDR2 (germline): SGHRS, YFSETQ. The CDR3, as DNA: TGCGCCAGCAGCTTGGCCTTAGGAAGCGGTTACAATGAGCAGTTCTTC. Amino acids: CASSLALGSGYNEQFF.

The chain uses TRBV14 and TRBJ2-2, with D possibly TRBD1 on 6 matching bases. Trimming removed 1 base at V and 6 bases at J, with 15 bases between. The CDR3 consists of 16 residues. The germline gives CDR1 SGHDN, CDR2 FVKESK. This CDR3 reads CASSQVSGARAGELFF. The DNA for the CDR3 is TGTGCCAGCAGCCAAGTATCAGGGGCGCGCGCCGGGGAGCTGTTTTTT.